These 22 T cell receptor beta chains share one sample of origin, sequenced in a study of shared clonotypes between healthy human individuals. Sequenced by immunoSEQ multiplex PCR; TCRdb stores in-frame clones only, minus some. The sample records about 2 million clones, roughly 94% being singletons. Sample: naive CD4+ T cells sorted from blood. The subset here: CD45RA+ positively selected. The receptor set was obtained from a man between 18 and 29 years old in good health.

A note on this clone: Additional DNA sequences in this sample encode the identical CDR3. The rearrangement links TRBV5-1 to TRBJ2-6; TRBD1 matches at 7 bases. In germline, CDR1 is SGHRS, CDR2 YFSETQ. The CDR3 consists of 15 residues. The ends lost 1 base at V and 2 bases at J; junction bases unmatched: 0. The CDR3 protein is CASSLTGAGANVLTF. The CDR3 nucleotides are TGCGCCAGCAGCTTGACAGGGGCTGGGGCCAACGTCCTGACTTTC.

V gene TRBV6-5 combines with J gene TRBJ1-2; D possibly corresponds to TRBD1 (6 bases). The V gene lost 6 bases and the J gene lost 2 bases, with 13 bases spanning the gap. Germline V gene data show CDR1 as MNHEY and CDR2 as SVGAGI. The CDR3 contains 14 residues. The CDR3 DNA is TGTGCCAGCAGAAGACAGGACTTAAACTATGGCTACACCTTC. Residues: CASRRQDLNYGYTF.

The chain combines TRBV10-3 with TRBJ1-4; the D gene is possibly TRBD1 (5 bases). CDR3 length: 14 amino acids. Germline V gives CDR1 ENHRY, CDR2 SYGVKD. The ends were cut back, 8 bases at V and 8 bases at J, with 18 bases in the middle. In DNA form, the CDR3 reads TGTGCCATCGCCAAGGACATCGAGTACGAAAAACTGTTTTTT. Residues: CAIAKDIEYEKLFF.

The chain joins TRBV6-5 to TRBJ1-5, with 10 bases that match TRBD1. The CDR3 totals 14 residues. The V segment lost 6 bases and the J segment 6 bases; nucleotides outside the gene matches: 5. The germline gives CDR1 MNHEY, CDR2 SVGAGI. CDR3 region: CASSPGQGIQPQHF. Written as DNA, the CDR3 is TGTGCCAGCAGCCCGGGACAGGGGATTCAGCCCCAGCATTTT.

The J gene is TRBJ1-4, the V gene TRBV5-1; D remains ambiguous. The V gene lost 0 bases and the J gene lost 3 bases, with 9 bases spanning the gap. The CDR3 is 15 amino acids. CDR1 is SGHRS and CDR2 is YFSETQ in the germline V gene. In DNA, the CDR3 is TGCGCCAGCAGCTTGGACCAGAGACCTAATGAAAAACTGTTTTTT. The encoded protein is CASSLDQRPNEKLFF.

The DNA of the CDR3 is TGCGCCAGCAGCTTGACTCCACGGCAGGGGGCAAACGACGAGACCCAGTACTTC. Its protein product is CASSLTPRQGANDETQYF. The rearrangement links TRBV5-1 to TRBJ2-5; TRBD1 matches at 8 bases. V shed 1 base, J shed 5 bases, and the junction held 16 bases outside the gene matches. Germline V gene lookup returns CDR1 SGHRS and CDR2 YFSETQ. The CDR3 consists of 18 residues.

This clone has a single count. CDR3 in amino acids: CAWSVRVTAQAFF. The CDR3 DNA is TGTGCCTGGAGTGTACGGGTCACAGCACAAGCTTTCTTT. The chain is built from TRBV30 and TRBJ1-1; D unclear. The V gene's germline CDR1 is GTSNPN and CDR2 SVGIG (reference sequence). This CDR3 is 13 amino acids long. Trimming pared 0 bases from V and 9 bases from J, leaving 14 bases between.

The chain recombines TRBV5-1 with TRBJ2-1; TRBD1 aligns across 9 bases. Trimming cost V 3 bases and J 0 bases; bases outside gene matches: 1. This CDR3 spans 15 amino acids. Germline V CDR1 and CDR2: SGHRS, YFSETQ. The CDR3 DNA sequence: TGCGCCAGCAGCTGGACAGGGGTCTCCTACAATGAGCAGTTCTTC. This codes for CASSWTGVSYNEQFF. Complete variable domain (other parts from reference TRBV5-1 and TRBJ2-1): KAGVTQTPRYLIKTRGQQVTLSCSPISGHRSVSWYQQTPGQGLQFLFEYFSETQRNKGNFPGRFSGRQFSNSRSEMNVSTLELGDSALYLCASSWTGVSYNEQFFGPGTRLTVL.

The rearrangement links TRBV9 to TRBJ2-1; the match to TRBD2 covers 15 bases. The junction had 16 bases not matched to a gene; V was cut back by 4 bases and J by 8 bases. CDR1 SGDLS and CDR2 YYNGEE come from the germline V gene. The CDR3 consists of 19 residues. In nucleotides, the CDR3 is TGTGCCAGCAGCACCCCACCCAGGACTAGCGGGGGGGCCGGGCATGAGCAGTTCTTC. This encodes CASSTPPRTSGGAGHEQFF.

The chain couples TRBV18 to TRBJ2-5; possibly TRBD1 or TRBD2 for D (5 bases each). The CDR3 is made up of 17 amino acids. Germline assignment: CDR1 KGHSH and CDR2 LQKENI. Trimming took 4 bases from V and 3 from J, leaving 21 bases between them. Written as DNA, the CDR3 is TGTGCCAGCTCACTAGAAAGTCCGGGGACGGGAAAAGAGACCCAGTACTTC. This codes for CASSLESPGTGKETQYF.

With respect to this clone: The sample holds other DNA sequences that translate to the same CDR3. This chain connects TRBV6-5 to TRBJ2-7; D may correspond to TRBD1 or TRBD2 (6 bases each). The CDR3 runs 14 residues. The germline V gene encodes CDR1 MNHEY and CDR2 SVGAGI. V was shortened by 0 bases and J by 2 bases, with 8 bases between the two germline ends. CDR3 nucleotide sequence: TGTGCCAGCAGTTACTCAGGGGGGACCTACGAGCAGTACTTC. Translating gives CASSYSGGTYEQYF.

The rearrangement joins TRBV11-2 to TRBJ2-1; D is unresolved. The CDR3 is 13 residues long. Trimming removed 1 base from V and 6 bases from J, with 7 bases in between. In germline, CDR1 is SGHAT, CDR2 FQNNGV. Here the CDR3 DNA reads TGTGCCAGCAGCTTAGTTTGGGGCAATGAGCAGTTCTTC. It encodes CASSLVWGNEQFF.

This clone was observed once. The chain uses TRBV28 and TRBJ1-5, with D uncertain. V lost 4 bases to trimming and J lost 5 bases, with 6 bases between them. The CDR3 length is 12 residues. Germline V gene sequence: CDR1 MDHEN, CDR2 SYDVKM. CDR3 in amino acids: CASSSLDQPQHF. CDR3 sequence (DNA): TGTGCCAGCAGTTCCCTGGATCAGCCCCAGCATTTT.

In regard to this clone: Within the sample, other DNA sequences also encode this same CDR3. V and J are TRBV7-9 and TRBJ2-2, with D possibly being TRBD1 (5 bases). Per the germline V gene, CDR1 is SEHNR and CDR2 is FQNEAQ (reference sequence). The ends were cut back, 1 base at V and 3 bases at J, with 6 bases in the middle. The CDR3 has 14 amino acids. The CDR3: CASSLGGDTGELFF. The CDR3 coding sequence is TGTGCCAGCAGCTTAGGGGGCGACACCGGGGAGCTGTTTTTT.

This clone was observed a single time. This CDR3 is also generated by other DNA sequences in the sample. V is TRBV10-3 and J is TRBJ2-3, with D possibly TRBD2 on 7 matching bases. Trimming pared 0 bases from V and 1 base from J, leaving 11 bases between. This CDR3 is built from 16 residues. CDR1 is ENHRY, CDR2 SYGVKD, per germline. CDR3 nucleotide sequence: TGTGCCATCAGTGAGTCATCGGGGGGCCGCACAGATACGCAGTATTTT. Amino acid sequence: CAISESSGGRTDTQYF.

The chain is built from TRBV19 and TRBJ1-6, with unresolved D. CDR3 length: 15 amino acids. The germline CDR1 and CDR2 sequences are LNHDA and SQIVND (reference sequence). V shed 5 bases and J shed 2 bases, with 10 bases lying between them. The CDR3 reads CASSPTQAYNSPLHF. As DNA, the CDR3 is TGTGCCAGTAGTCCGACCCAGGCCTATAATTCACCCCTCCACTTT.

The chain recombines TRBV29-1 with TRBJ1-3, with D tentatively TRBD1 (5 bases). Germline V gene sequence: CDR1 SQVTM, CDR2 ANQGSEA. With 3 bases removed from V and 2 bases from J, the gap between germline ends came to 11 bases. The CDR3 has 14 amino acids. The CDR3 sequence is CSVDLGTAGNTIYF. The CDR3 coding sequence is TGCAGCGTTGATTTAGGGACTGCTGGAAACACCATATATTTT. The full variable domain, with the rest looked up from reference TRBV29-1 and TRBJ1-3, is SAVISQKPSRDICQRGTSLTIQCQVDSQVTMMFWYRQQPGQSLTLIATANQGSEATYESGFVIDKFPISRPNLTFSTLTVSNMSPEDSSIYLCSVDLGTAGNTIYFGEGSWLTVV.

This chain connects TRBV30 to TRBJ2-2, with 8 bases fitting TRBD2. The CDR3 is made up of 22 amino acids. Germline V CDR1 and CDR2: GTSNPN, SVGIG (reference sequence). V dropped 3 bases and J dropped 1; count of bases not matched to a gene: 25. In DNA form, the CDR3 reads TGTGCCTGGAGGTACTTCGCGATTCTAGGGACCAAGCGGGAGCGGAACACCGGGGAGCTGTTTTTT. Translated, it gives CAWRYFAILGTKRERNTGELFF.

Remarks on this clone: Additional DNA sequences in this sample encode the identical CDR3. The chain carries TRBV5-1 and TRBJ2-5; D is possibly TRBD1 (6 bases). Germline-derived CDR1 and CDR2 are SGHRS and YFSETQ. Trimming pared 3 bases from V and 1 base from J, leaving 7 bases between. CDR3 size: 13 residues. CDR3 bases: TGCGCCAGCAGCTCAGGGGCCCAAGAGACCCAGTACTTC. Translating gives CASSSGAQETQYF.

This clone has more than one count but fewer than ten. This sequence joins TRBV9 and TRBJ1-6, with D unresolved. CDR1 is SGDLS and CDR2 is YYNGEE in the germline V gene. The CDR3 is made up of 14 amino acids. V shed 4 bases and J shed 7 bases, with 12 bases lying between them. The DNA for the CDR3 is TGTGCCAGCAGCACCGACCCCTCAAATTCACCCCTCCACTTT. It translates to CASSTDPSNSPLHF.

This clone was seen only once. This chain links TRBV7-9 with TRBJ2-7; D ambiguous. The V gene lost 0 bases and the J gene lost 4 bases, with 13 bases spanning the gap. Germline CDR1 and CDR2: SEHNR and FQNEAQ (reference sequence). The CDR3 covers 15 residues. CDR3 DNA sequence: TGTGCCAGCAGCTTAGCCCCACCGAGAAATTACGAGCAGTACTTC. It translates to CASSLAPPRNYEQYF.

In the case of this clone: A much larger clone sits a single nucleotide away, making a read error possible. The chain recombines TRBV11-2 with TRBJ2-1; 8 nucleotides agree with TRBD1. The CDR3 consists of 15 residues. Germline V gene sequence: CDR1 SGHAT, CDR2 FQNNGV. The CDR3 reads CARSLDGTGGNEQFF. CDR3 coding DNA: TGTGCCCGCAGCCTCGACGGGACAGGAGGCAATGAGCAGTTCTTC.